This T cell receptor (beta chain) was captured by sequencing in a study of T cells after yellow fever vaccination. Study-wide results and limits: Abundant clonotypes (contaminants from the bulk population) could be present in FACS-sorted repertoires. Primary-vaccination clones mostly resurfaced post-booster (about 96% CD4, about 87% CD8).

The authors made TCR cDNA by 5'RACE template switching, adding a universal primer site and UMIs. MiXCR was run by TCRdb on the 5' RACE reads, yielding one entry per CDR3 protein. Found here are a few hundred thousand distinct CDR3 sequences, 6.2% of them singletons; the top ten hold 15%. As concerns this clonotype: Its target is unknown.

This clonotype was obtained from a young man who received the YFV17D yellow fever vaccine. Sequenced material: PBMCs, taken 5 days after the yellow fever booster vaccination.

In DNA form, the CDR3 reads TGCTGCGCTAGAGATCTAATCGGACGCCACTCCTACGAGCAGTACTTC. Amino acids: CCARDLIGRHSYEQYF. The V call is TRBV20-1, the J call TRBJ2-7, with D unclear. The CDR3 spans 16 residues. Germline CDR1 and CDR2: DFQATT and SNEGSKA (reference sequence).